This passage covers 24 T cell receptor beta chains from one sample sequenced in a study of blood T cells in healthy people across ages. For the second PCR, which ran for about 6 to 11 cycles, a sample-barcoded 5' primer and a J-beta primer mix were used. TCRdb reprocessed the 5' RACE reads with MiXCR, giving one entry per CDR3 protein. The sample holds about 1.8 million distinct CDR3 sequences, around half seen once. The specimen sequenced was blood. Receptors were obtained from a woman between 40 and 50 years old in good health.

V and J are TRBV5-1 and TRBJ2-7; D unclear. The DNA matches TRBJ2-5 better at its end, which makes the J call doubtful. CDR1 is SGHRS, CDR2 YFSETQ, per germline. The CDR3 consists of 14 residues. The CDR3 protein is CASSLGGPGATQYF. CDR3 bases: TGCGCCAGCAGCTTGGGGGGTCCGGGTGCGACCCAGTACTTC.

V usage is TRBV20-1 and J usage is TRBJ2-1; D is unresolved. This CDR3 has 13 residues. V was cut by 5 bases and J by 6 bases, with 14 bases left in between. Germline V gene lookup returns CDR1 DFQATT and CDR2 SNEGSKA (reference sequence). DNA for the CDR3: TGCAGTGCTTACGCCGGACCAGTCAATGAGCAGTTCTTC. Translating it yields CSAYAGPVNEQFF.

This clonotype was observed a few times. This sequence joins TRBV2 and TRBJ2-5; tentatively, D is TRBD2 (6 bases). V shed 6 bases and J shed 3 bases, with 11 bases lying between them. Germline V gene data show CDR1 as SNHLY and CDR2 as FYNNEI. The CDR3 has 13 residues. CDR3 sequence: CASREGRKETQYF. DNA of the CDR3: TGTGCCAGCAGGGAGGGGAGAAAAGAGACCCAGTACTTC.

The rearrangement uses TRBV12-5 and TRBJ2-3, with 8 bases aligning to TRBD2. With V trimmed by 7 bases and J by 0 bases, 9 bases remained unmatched. Germline loops: CDR1 LGHNT, CDR2 FRNRAP. The CDR3 totals 16 residues. The DNA for the CDR3 is TGTGCTAGTGCCCCGGCTTCGGGGGGGAGCACAGATACGCAGTATTTT. It specifies CASAPASGGSTDTQYF.

This clonotype was seen a few times. The chain is built from TRBV7-2 and TRBJ2-7; 12 bases match TRBD2. The trim removed 0 bases at V and 8 bases at J, leaving 2 bases unmatched. Germline loops: CDR1 SGHTA, CDR2 FQGNSA. The length of the CDR3 is 14 residues. This chain's CDR3 is CASSLALAGGQQYF. The CDR3 DNA follows: TGTGCCAGCAGCTTAGCACTAGCGGGGGGCCAGCAGTACTTC.

The gene calls are TRBV20-1 and TRBJ2-7; D is tentatively TRBD1 or TRBD2 (5 bases each). The CDR3 covers 18 residues. V was shortened by 0 bases and J by 4 bases, with 25 bases between the two germline ends. Germline lookup yields CDR1 DFQATT and CDR2 SNEGSKA (reference sequence). The CDR3 nucleotides read TGCAGTGCTAGAGACCCGAAATCCCCGGCAGGGCGGGTATACGAGCAGTACTTC. Encoded protein: CSARDPKSPAGRVYEQYF.

This clonotype showed up just a few times. The chain recombines TRBV7-2 with TRBJ2-1; 9 bases fit TRBD2. The CDR3 has 13 residues. Germline V gene data show CDR1 as SGHTA and CDR2 as FQGNSA. Trimming cost V 5 bases and J 6 bases; bases outside gene matches: 2. CDR3 sequence: CASSGTSLNEQFF. Written as DNA, the CDR3 is TGTGCCAGCAGCGGGACTAGCCTCAATGAGCAGTTCTTC.

The chain uses TRBV5-1 and TRBJ2-3, with TRBD2 matching over 13 bases. J gave up 5 bases and V 4 bases, and 7 bases lay outside the gene matches. CDR3 size: 16 residues. Germline CDR1 and CDR2: SGHRS and YFSETQ. The CDR3 here is CASSIGTSGAQDTQYF. In nucleotides, the CDR3 is TGCGCCAGCAGCATTGGGACTAGCGGGGCGCAAGATACGCAGTATTTT.

V is TRBV21-1 and J is TRBJ2-4; the table's D call of TRBD1 was not tested on the DNA. TRBV21-1 is designated a pseudogene. This CDR3 has 18 residues. DNA for the CDR3: TGTGCCAGCAGCAAAGCGCCCCGACAGGACTTAGCCAAAAACATTCAGTACTTC. Its protein is CASSKAPRQDLAKNIQYF.

This chain links TRBV4-3 with TRBJ2-1; 8 nucleotides agree with TRBD2. V trimming: 8 bases; J trimming: 3 bases; junction bases outside the gene matches: 9. CDR1 is LGHNA and CDR2 is YSLEER in the germline V gene. CDR3 length: 15 amino acids. The CDR3 region has the DNA TGCGCCAGCTCCTCAACGGGACTAGACTACAATGAGCAGTTCTTC. Its translation is CASSSTGLDYNEQFF.

This clonotype was counted ten times or more. The V call is TRBV29-1, the J call TRBJ2-7; no clear D. In germline, CDR1 is SQVTM, CDR2 ANQGSEA. This CDR3 contains 12 residues. Between the trimmed V and J ends, which lost 4 bases and 3 bases, there was a span of 10 bases. The CDR3 loop is CSVAPDHYEQYF. For the CDR3, the DNA is TGCAGCGTTGCCCCGGACCACTACGAGCAGTACTTC.

The V and J genes are TRBV29-1 and TRBJ2-1; a possible D gene is TRBD1 (6 bases). The V and J ends lost 3 bases and 6 bases respectively, with 12 bases between them. Germline CDR1 SQVTM, CDR2 ANQGSEA. The CDR3 spans 13 residues. The CDR3 nucleotides read TGCAGCGTTGATCTTTCAGGGGCCAATGAGCAGTTCTTC. It specifies CSVDLSGANEQFF.

This clonotype occurred a few times. The J gene is TRBJ2-7, the V gene TRBV6-2 or TRBV6-3; no definite D call. V was clipped by 6 bases and J by 2 bases, with 11 bases between them. Germline V gene lookup returns CDR1 MNHEY and CDR2 SVGEGT. The CDR3 spans 13 residues. This CDR3 reads CASSKDIAYEQYF. In DNA form, the CDR3 reads TGTGCCAGCAGCAAAGACATTGCCTACGAGCAGTACTTC.

The table lists this clonotype with a few counts. V and J are TRBV11-1 and TRBJ2-1; D possibly corresponds to TRBD1 (5 bases). Germline values: CDR1 SGHAT, CDR2 FQDESV (reference sequence). Deletions cut 5 bases from V and 0 bases from J, with 14 bases between. The CDR3 length is 16 residues. CDR3 in DNA: TGTGCCAGCAGCCCCTCAGGGCTGAGCTCCTACAATGAGCAGTTCTTC. Translation gives CASSPSGLSSYNEQFF.

About this clonotype itself: At one boundary the junction diverges from the germline segment, which might be a read error. The rearrangement links TRBV6-2 or TRBV6-3 to TRBJ2-3; TRBD2 agrees at 9 bases. This CDR3 is built from 13 residues. Germline CDR1 is MNHEY and CDR2 is SVGEGT. The CDR3 reads CASKRGASDAQYF. The CDR3 DNA reads as TGTGCCAGCAAGCGGGGGGCGTCAGATGCGCAGTATTTT.

The V gene is TRBV5-1, the J gene TRBJ2-1; TRBD2 aligns across 8 bases. The CDR3 contains 14 residues. Germline V gene data show CDR1 as SGHRS and CDR2 as YFSETQ. Germline trimming cut 6 bases from V and 8 bases from J; bases unmatched to any gene: 10. The CDR3 spells CASNRRGEVDEQFF. DNA for the CDR3: TGCGCCAGCAACCGGCGGGGGGAGGTGGATGAGCAGTTCTTC.

The CDR3 protein is CASSSSGVGGLVYEQYF. Written as DNA, the CDR3 is TGTGCCAGCAGTTCCTCCGGGGTAGGGGGACTTGTGTACGAGCAGTACTTC. The genes are TRBV27 and TRBJ2-7; D might be TRBD1 or TRBD2, each matching 6 bases. The CDR3 runs 17 residues. V lost 4 bases to trimming and J lost 4 bases, with 23 bases between them. Germline assignment: CDR1 MNHEY and CDR2 SMNVEV (reference sequence).

The V call is TRBV7-3, the J call TRBJ2-2, with unresolved D. The V end was cut by 2 bases, the J end by 0 bases, with 7 bases between. The germline V gene encodes CDR1 SGHTA and CDR2 FQGTGA. This CDR3 contains 15 residues. This CDR3 is CASSLGSANTGELFF. The CDR3 DNA reads as TGTGCCAGCAGCTTAGGCAGCGCGAACACCGGGGAGCTGTTTTTT.

CDR3 nucleotide sequence: TGTGCCAGCAGCCCCGTGTTTCGGGGGGGCTACAATGAGCAGTACTTC. This sequence encodes CASSPVFRGGYNEQYF. The chain has TRBV12-3 or TRBV12-4 and TRBJ2-4; 8 nucleotides line up with TRBD2. The V gene end was trimmed by 6 bases and the J gene end by 13 bases; junction bases not matched to a gene: 20. CDR3 length equals 16 residues.

This CDR3 is CASGSPYNEQFF. The CDR3, as DNA: TGTGCCAGCGGCTCGCCATACAATGAGCAGTTCTTC. The chain joins TRBV7-2 to TRBJ2-1; D call uncertain. CDR1 SGHTA and CDR2 FQGNSA come from the germline V gene. This CDR3 has 12 residues. The V and J ends lost 8 bases and 4 bases respectively, with 9 bases between them.

The J gene is TRBJ2-3, the V gene TRBV11-2, with D maybe TRBD1 (6 bases). CDR3 length equals 15 residues. V was cut by 4 bases and J by 1 base, with 12 bases left in between. Germline V gene lookup returns CDR1 SGHAT and CDR2 FQNNGV. CDR3 DNA sequence: TGTGCCAGCAGCTACAGGGAGCTAGGCACAGATACGCAGTATTTT. It translates to CASSYRELGTDTQYF.

Remarks on this clonotype: An end of the junction differs from the germline gene, which may be a read error. The rearrangement links TRBV7-7 to TRBJ2-1; 7 positions agree with TRBD2. This CDR3 region has 16 residues. In germline, CDR1 is SSHAT, CDR2 FNYEAQ (reference sequence). CDR3 loop: CASSLSGTNPYNEQFF. DNA of the CDR3: TGTGCTAGCAGCTTATCTGGGACTAACCCCTACAATGAGCAGTTCTTC.

The rearrangement joins TRBV27 to TRBJ2-5; weak D call: TRBD1 (6 bases). The germline V gene encodes CDR1 MNHEY and CDR2 SMNVEV (reference sequence). V shed 6 bases and J shed 0 bases, with 14 bases lying between them. The CDR3 has 15 residues. CDR3 coding DNA: TGTGCCAGCAGCCCTCGAACAGGGCACCAAGAGACCCAGTACTTC. Its protein is CASSPRTGHQETQYF.

The CDR3 coding sequence is TGTGCCAGCACTCTAACCGGGACAGGGGGAGATACGCAGTATTTT. It is translated as CASTLTGTGGDTQYF. The genes are TRBV2 and TRBJ2-3, with TRBD1 identical over 11 bases. The junction had 8 bases not matched to a gene; V was cut back by 7 bases and J by 5 bases. The V gene's germline CDR1 is SNHLY and CDR2 FYNNEI. The CDR3 spans 15 residues. Combining the CDR3 with reference TRBV2 and TRBJ2-3 gives the whole variable domain EPEVTQTPSHQVTQMGQEVILRCVPISNHLYFYWYRQILGQKVEFLVSFYNNEISEKSEIFDDQFSVERPDGSNFTLKIRSTKLEDSAMYFCASTLTGTGGDTQYFGPGTRLTVL.